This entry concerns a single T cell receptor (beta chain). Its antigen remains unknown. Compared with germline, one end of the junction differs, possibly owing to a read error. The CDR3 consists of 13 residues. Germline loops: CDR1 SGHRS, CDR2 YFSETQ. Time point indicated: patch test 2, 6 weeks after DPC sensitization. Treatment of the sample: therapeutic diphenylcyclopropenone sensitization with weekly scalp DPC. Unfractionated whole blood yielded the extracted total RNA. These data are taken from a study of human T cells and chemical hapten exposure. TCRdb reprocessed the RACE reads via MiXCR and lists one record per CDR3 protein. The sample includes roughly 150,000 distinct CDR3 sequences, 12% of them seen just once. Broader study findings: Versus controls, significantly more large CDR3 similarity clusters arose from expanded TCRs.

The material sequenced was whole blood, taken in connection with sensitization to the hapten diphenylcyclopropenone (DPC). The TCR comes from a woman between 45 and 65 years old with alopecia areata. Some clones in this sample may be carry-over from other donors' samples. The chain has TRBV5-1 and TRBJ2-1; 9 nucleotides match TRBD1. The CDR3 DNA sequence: TGCGCCAGCAGTTCCTCCGGGACAGGGTCATTGGTCTTC. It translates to CASSSSGTGSLVF.